This T cell receptor beta chain emerged from a study of blood T cell repertoires in COVID-19 (TCRdb year 2020). Some background on the complete study: Collaborator samples came from the United States, Italy and Spain and covered acute and convalescent phases of COVID-19. HLA class I and class II types, where available, came from metadata supplied by the sample provider rather than from assay-based typing. Samples were obtained from the ongoing ImmuneRACE study (first 160 participants) and from 1,200 or so subjects provided by 6 global collaborators. The prospective study material was composed of cDNA or gDNA derived from T cells, B-cell-depleted T cells, or PBMCs. The dataset comprised deeply sampled blood TCRbeta repertoires from subjects exposed to, actively infected with, or recovered from COVID-19. A freely available public database, intended as a resource for researchers studying the immune response to SARS-CoV-2, is where the repertoires were released. Sample metadata almost always included a de-identified subject ID, COVID-19 status, age in years and sex.

Comment on this clone: Its specific antigen is unknown. No clone much larger than this one lies a single base away; base qualities are absent.

Participants in the prospective study were aged roughly 18 to 95 years, lived in about two dozen United States geographic areas, and enrolled through a virtual design. In the prospective study, cohorts were assigned on the basis of participant-reported clinical history obtained from a screening survey and a study questionnaire. For ImmuneRACE Cohort 3, a participant was defined as recovered based on two consecutive negative NP/OP PCR tests, clearance by a healthcare professional, or resolution of symptoms. Mobile phlebotomists in the prospective study collected whole blood, serum and a nasopharyngeal or oropharyngeal swab from every participant. Prospective study participants could optionally give additional blood draws and questionnaires over an approximately 2-month period. Blood samples from the prospective study were shipped frozen or at room temperature prior to DNA extraction. Per the germline V gene (reference sequence), LGHDT is the CDR1 and YNNKEL is the CDR2. Spanning cysteine to phenylalanine, the CDR3 consists of 15 amino acids. Here the CDR3 DNA is all that survives: 45 bases in frame from base 1. A distance of 8 bases separates the germline ends of V and J, which lose 0 bases and 1 base respectively.

Findings and caveats that apply to the study as a whole: The amount of clinical and demographic metadata varied by source and participant and was provided uncurated.

TCRbeta CDR3 regions were amplified from genomic DNA by means of the immunoSEQ Assay, a bias-controlled multiplex PCR. As for the authors' bioinformatics: Nucleated cell counts per sample were estimated from amplification of reference gene primers within the assay. To quantify the absolute abundance of each unique TCRbeta CDR3 rearrangement, sequence reads were collapsed and filtered. For each sample, productive Simpson clonality was calculated as the square root of Simpson's diversity index across productive rearrangements. In TCRdb, the immuneACCESS table is reduced to in-frame sequences with V and J assigned. These tables do not hold every clone; where another copy was compared, an unresolved V gene accounts for under half, and the others remain unexplained. V, J and clone size reflect that table, while D and trimming were determined from the DNA. Counted in this sample were 490,000 or so clones; roughly nine tenths of them appeared once. The ten largest clones represent 8.3% of the sample.

This TCR was recovered from a woman in her sixties or seventies who had recovered from COVID-19. The sequenced sample was PBMCs or T cells enriched from blood (not recorded which). The sequence is built from TRBV3-1 (or the pseudogene TRBV3-2) and TRBJ2-3; no confident D gene assignment can be made. The encoded CDR3 is CASSQEAARTDTQYF. The DNA sequence is given as TGTGCCAGCAGCCAAGAGGCGGCGCGCACAGATACGCAGTATTTT.